The clone carrying this T cell receptor (beta chain) was counted a single time. This sample was included in a study of sequential checkpoint blockade in melanoma. Germline trimming cut 8 bases from V and 2 bases from J; bases unmatched to any gene: 4. Germline-derived CDR1 and CDR2 are MDHEN and SYDVKM. The CDR3 length is 14 residues. Profiling relied on immunoSEQ multiplex PCR, and the TCRdb table lists in-frame clones only, not all of them. Here the sample spans some 14,000 clones, 70% to 80% being singletons. Treatment described: randomized to nivolumab then ipilimumab (arm A) or the reverse (arm B).

The chain is built from TRBV28 and TRBJ2-1, with 9 bases identical to TRBD2. The sample was CD8+ T cells sorted from blood (inferred from file names), taken from a patient given nivolumab and ipilimumab in sequence. The TCR comes from a human patient with melanoma. Some clones in this sample may be carry-over from other donors' samples. Written as DNA, the CDR3 is TGTGCCAGCTCTAGCGGGGAAACCTACAATGAGCAGTTCTTC. Protein product: CASSSGETYNEQFF. Drawing the rest from reference TRBV28 and TRBJ2-1, the complete variable domain is DVKVTQSSRYLVKRTGEKVFLECVQDMDHENMFWYRQDPGLGLRLIYFSYDVKMKEKGDIPEGYSVSREKKERFSLILESASTNQTSMYLCASSSGETYNEQFFGPGTRLTVL.